This T cell receptor beta chain emerged from a study of T cell responses to AZD1222 COVID-19 vaccine. The protocol was immunoSEQ multiplex PCR, while the TCRdb copy is restricted to in-frame clones and leaves out a portion. Here the sample spans roughly 98,000 clones, roughly 90% being singletons. With 5 bases removed from V and 3 bases from J, the gap between germline ends came to 14 bases. Germline V gives CDR1 MNHEY, CDR2 SMNVEV (reference sequence). The CDR3 spans 15 residues. The TCR comes from an adult who received the AZD1222 COVID-19 vaccine. Here the sequenced sample was peripheral blood, taken 28 days after the second AZD1222 dose. J is TRBJ1-5 and V is TRBV27; D ambiguous. CDR3 nucleotides: TGTGCCAGCAGTGCCCACCGGGGAAACAATCAGCCCCAGCATTTT. Protein: CASSAHRGNNQPQHF.